The next 30 T cell receptor beta chains were all read from a single sample in a study of identifying expanded T cells in peripheral blood. TCRdb's copy holds only in-frame clones and misses some; the assay was immunoSEQ multiplex PCR. The sample consists of roughly 100,000 clones, around 88% of them appearing once. Sequenced: blood. The receptors were gathered from a person between 18 and 69 years old in good health.

V is TRBV28 and J is TRBJ2-3; 14 bases align to TRBD2. The CDR3 length is 14 residues. The germline gives CDR1 MDHEN, CDR2 SYDVKM. After removal of 3 bases from V and 10 bases from J, the junction contained 3 bases not matched to a gene. The CDR3 loop reads CASSLGLAGVSQYF. CDR3 coding DNA: TGTGCCAGCAGTTTGGGACTAGCGGGAGTATCGCAGTATTTT. Together with reference TRBV28 and TRBJ2-3, the CDR3 gives the full variable domain: DVKVTQSSRYLVKRTGEKVFLECVQDMDHENMFWYRQDPGLGLRLIYFSYDVKMKEKGDIPEGYSVSREKKERFSLILESASTNQTSMYLCASSLGLAGVSQYFGPGTRLTVL.

This clone came up a few times. The chain has TRBV15 and TRBJ2-3; 11 bases are a match to TRBD1. This CDR3 comprises 19 residues. Germline V gene data show CDR1 as LNHNV and CDR2 as YYDKDF (reference sequence). The V segment lost 3 bases and the J segment 0 bases; nucleotides outside the gene matches: 11. The CDR3 coding sequence is TGTGCCACCAGCAGCCCGGACAGGGGGCGCAAGTATAGCACAGATACGCAGTATTTT. Translation: CATSSPDRGRKYSTDTQYF.

The rearrangement joins TRBV7-9 to TRBJ2-5; the D is unclear. V dropped 5 bases and J dropped 2 bases, with 18 bases sitting between them. This CDR3 has 16 amino acids. Germline V gives CDR1 SEHNR, CDR2 FQNEAQ (reference sequence). Here the CDR3 reads CASSPPGQGSQETQYF. The CDR3 bases are TGTGCCAGCAGCCCCCCCGGTCAAGGGTCTCAAGAGACCCAGTACTTC.

Concerning this clone: The sample holds other DNA sequences that translate to the same CDR3. V gene TRBV5-1 combines with J gene TRBJ2-2; possible D gene TRBD2, 5 bases. The germline V gene has CDR1 SGHRS and CDR2 YFSETQ. Trimming left V 0 bases short and J 3 bases short, with 9 bases between. The CDR3 totals 15 residues. The CDR3 reads CASSLGGPDTGELFF. For the CDR3, the DNA is TGCGCCAGCAGCTTGGGAGGGCCTGACACCGGGGAGCTGTTTTTT.

The chain joins TRBV19 to TRBJ2-1; a possible D gene is TRBD1 (6 bases). Trimming cost V 6 bases and J 4 bases, with 13 bases left between them. The CDR3 covers 14 residues. CDR1 LNHDA and CDR2 SQIVND come from the germline V gene (reference sequence). The CDR3 sequence: CASSLGARYNEQFF. The CDR3 nucleotides are TGTGCCAGTAGCCTGGGGGCACGGTACAATGAGCAGTTCTTC.

The genes are TRBV19 and TRBJ2-2; 10 bases match TRBD1. The CDR3 has 14 residues. Per the germline V gene, CDR1 is LNHDA and CDR2 is SQIVND (reference sequence). The junction had 4 bases not matched to a gene; V was cut back by 7 bases and J by 5 bases. Here the CDR3 reads CASIRGQGTGELFF. The CDR3 DNA follows: TGTGCCAGTATAAGGGGACAGGGGACCGGGGAGCTGTTTTTT.

This chain connects TRBV27 to TRBJ2-5; weak D call: TRBD2 (5 bases). With 8 bases removed from V and 5 bases from J, the gap between germline ends came to 15 bases. Per the germline V gene, CDR1 is MNHEY and CDR2 is SMNVEV (reference sequence). The CDR3 is made up of 13 amino acids. The CDR3 is CASSRGGWETQYF. DNA of the CDR3: TGTGCCAGCTCCCGTGGAGGTTGGGAGACCCAGTACTTC.

This chain links TRBV28 with TRBJ1-2; TRBD1 aligns across 8 bases. Per the germline V gene, CDR1 is MDHEN and CDR2 is SYDVKM. The V gene end was trimmed by 4 bases and the J gene end by 3 bases; junction bases not matched to a gene: 4. The CDR3 has 14 residues. The CDR3 nucleotides are TGTGCCAGCAGTTCGGACAGGGATCACTATGGCTACACCTTC. The encoded protein is CASSSDRDHYGYTF.

V gene TRBV11-2 combines with J gene TRBJ2-7; D perhaps matches TRBD1 (5 bases). The CDR3 spans 17 residues. The V gene's germline CDR1 is SGHAT and CDR2 FQNNGV. The ends were cut back, 2 bases at V and 0 bases at J, with 17 bases in the middle. CDR3 loop: CASSLIPQAHDSYEQYF. The CDR3 DNA sequence: TGTGCCAGCAGCTTAATCCCACAGGCCCATGACTCCTACGAGCAGTACTTC. Combining the CDR3 with reference TRBV11-2 and TRBJ2-7 gives the whole variable domain EAGVAQSPRYKIIEKRQSVAFWCNPISGHATLYWYQQILGQGPKLLIQFQNNGVVDDSQLPKDRFSAERLKGVDSTLKIQPAKLEDSAVYLCASSLIPQAHDSYEQYFGPGTRLTVT.

The rearrangement joins TRBV11-2 to TRBJ2-3; no reliable D call. The CDR3 contains 16 residues. CDR1 and CDR2 (germline): SGHAT, FQNNGV. Trimming took off 4 bases at V and 4 bases at J, with 18 bases between the two ends. The CDR3, as DNA: TGTGCCAGCAGCTCACCCGATGCGGCTCGAGCAGATACGCAGTATTTT. Protein sequence: CASSSPDAARADTQYF.

The chain is built from TRBV29-1 and TRBJ1-5; possible D gene TRBD1, 5 bases. The germline gives CDR1 SQVTM, CDR2 ANQGSEA. V shed 6 bases and J shed 7 bases, with 13 bases lying between them. This CDR3 is 12 amino acids long. Written as DNA, the CDR3 is TGCAGCGTCGGAGGTCGGGGGCAGCCCCAGCATTTT. Amino acids: CSVGGRGQPQHF.

The rearrangement links TRBV28 to TRBJ2-1, with 7 bases lining up with TRBD2. CDR1 is MDHEN, CDR2 SYDVKM, per germline. This CDR3 region has 15 residues. With 2 bases clipped from V and 5 bases from J, the junction kept 6 bases outside the gene matches. CDR3 DNA: TGTGCCAGCAGTTTACTTACTAGCGCCGACAATGAGCAGTTCTTC. Encoded protein: CASSLLTSADNEQFF.

The chain is built from TRBV5-4 and TRBJ1-1; D unclear. The CDR3 covers 11 residues. Trimming stripped 4 bases from V and 11 bases from J, with 12 bases between. The germline V gene encodes CDR1 SGHNT and CDR2 YYREEE (reference sequence). The CDR3 region is CASSLNGGAFF. The CDR3 nucleotides are TGTGCCAGCAGCCTTAACGGAGGGGCTTTCTTT.

The chain carries TRBV18 and TRBJ1-2, with D unclear. The germline CDR1 and CDR2 sequences are KGHSH and LQKENI. V lost 6 bases and J 4 bases, leaving 15 bases between the germline ends. The CDR3 is 14 amino acids. The CDR3 region has the DNA TGTGCCAGCTCGTTGGCACGGGAGGGCTATGGCTACACCTTC. Translated: CASSLAREGYGYTF.

The chain uses TRBV15 and TRBJ2-2; no firm D call. This CDR3 spans 16 amino acids. V was clipped by 5 bases and J by 2 bases, with 15 bases between them. Germline CDR1 and CDR2: LNHNV and YYDKDF (reference sequence). CDR3 protein: CATSGTRRLNTGELFF. Here the CDR3 DNA reads TGTGCCACCAGCGGCACTCGACGATTAAACACCGGGGAGCTGTTTTTT.

This clone showed up just a few times. This sequence joins TRBV7-9 and TRBJ2-7, with TRBD1 matching over 12 bases. The germline CDR1 and CDR2 sequences are SEHNR and FQNEAQ (reference sequence). With 10 bases clipped from V and 3 bases from J, the junction kept 4 bases outside the gene matches. This CDR3 has 13 amino acids. In DNA, the CDR3 is TGTGCCACTGGGACAGGGGGCTTCTACGAGCAGTACTTC. It specifies CATGTGGFYEQYF. The complete variable domain, with remaining parts taken from reference TRBV7-9 and TRBJ2-7, reads DTGVSQNPRHKITKRGQNVTFRCDPISEHNRLYWYRQTLGQGPEFLTYFQNEAQLEKSRLLSDRFSAERPKGSFSTLEIQRTEQGDSAMYLCATGTGGFYEQYFGPGTRLTVT.

The chain couples TRBV6-1 to TRBJ2-5; 10 positions agree with TRBD1. Germline V CDR1 and CDR2: MNHNS, SASEGT. V shed 8 bases, J shed 7 bases, and the junction held 7 bases outside the gene matches. The CDR3 contains 13 residues. The CDR3 sequence: CASPGTGDATQYF. The CDR3 DNA sequence: TGTGCCAGCCCGGGGACAGGGGACGCGACCCAGTACTTC.

This rearrangement joins TRBV10-1 to TRBJ2-1; 10 nucleotides align to TRBD2. With V trimmed by 3 bases and J by 1 base, 3 bases remained unmatched. Germline values: CDR1 WNHNN, CDR2 SYGVQD (reference sequence). The CDR3 is 16 residues long. The CDR3 DNA follows: TGCGCCAGCAGTGATACTAGCGGGATGTCCTACAATGAGCAGTTCTTC. It codes for CASSDTSGMSYNEQFF.

The chain joins TRBV7-9 to TRBJ1-6; D is unresolved. The CDR3 loop spans 14 amino acids. CDR1 SEHNR and CDR2 FQNEAQ come from the germline V gene (reference sequence). V gave up 0 bases and J gave up 11 bases, with 11 bases separating them. In DNA form, the CDR3 reads TGTGCCAGCAGCTTAGCAATGGAGCGGACACCCCTCCACTTT. Its translation: CASSLAMERTPLHF.

J is TRBJ2-1 and V is TRBV7-9; 13 positions agree with TRBD2. V lost 5 bases, J lost 7 bases, and 5 bases stayed unmatched. CDR3 size: 15 residues. CDR1 and CDR2 (germline): SEHNR, FQNEAQ (reference sequence). DNA of the CDR3: TGTGCCAGCAGCCCGCGACTAGCGGGGGGAAATGAGCAGTTCTTC. It encodes CASSPRLAGGNEQFF.

The gene calls are TRBV15 and TRBJ2-3; TRBD1 is a possible D gene (6 bases). V was pared by 3 bases and J by 3 bases, with 13 bases between. Germline CDR1 and CDR2: LNHNV and YYDKDF (reference sequence). This CDR3 has 15 amino acids. CDR3 sequence (DNA): TGTGCCACCAGCAGGGGACAATTCGAGACAGATACGCAGTATTTT. Its protein is CATSRGQFETDTQYF.

This chain uses TRBV5-8 with TRBJ2-2; D gene ambiguous. Germline V lookup: CDR1 SGHTS, CDR2 YDEGEE. Trimming shortened V by 9 bases and J by 4 bases, and 10 bases separated the two germline ends. This CDR3 comprises 12 residues. CDR3 nucleotides: TGTGCCAATTTACTTGCCACCGGGGAGCTGTTTTTT. It specifies CANLLATGELFF.

The chain couples TRBV19 to TRBJ2-5; D unresolved. Germline CDR1 and CDR2: LNHDA and SQIVND (reference sequence). This CDR3 is built from 14 residues. V gave up 5 bases and J gave up 2 bases, with 12 bases separating them. The CDR3 region has the DNA TGTGCCAGTAGTTGGCAGGACGGTCAAGAGACCCAGTACTTC. It translates to CASSWQDGQETQYF. Full variable domain (outside the CDR3, taken from reference TRBV19 and TRBJ2-5): DGGITQSPKYLFRKEGQNVTLSCEQNLNHDAMYWYRQDPGQGLRLIYYSQIVNDFQKGDIAEGYSVSREKKESFPLTVTSAQKNPTAFYLCASSWQDGQETQYFGPGTRLLVL.

This CDR3 reads CASSLDLQGGADTQYF. DNA for the CDR3: TGTGCCAGCAGCTTGGATCTACAAGGGGGAGCAGATACGCAGTATTTT. V and J are TRBV5-4 and TRBJ2-3; D is perhaps TRBD1 (6 bases). Deletions cut 0 bases from V and 4 bases from J, with 15 bases between. The germline V gene has CDR1 SGHNT and CDR2 YYREEE (reference sequence). This CDR3 has 16 residues.

This sequence joins TRBV14 and TRBJ1-4; no clear D gene. Trimming removed 1 base at V and 3 bases at J, with 12 bases between. CDR1 and CDR2 (germline): SGHDN, FVKESK. The CDR3 consists of 16 residues. CDR3 sequence: CASSQGWRASNEKLFF. CDR3 DNA: TGTGCCAGCAGCCAAGGCTGGAGGGCCTCTAATGAAAAACTGTTTTTT.

This chain uses TRBV21-1 with TRBJ1-2; the D call of TRBD1 is as the table states it, not checked on the DNA. TRBV21-1 is deemed a pseudogene. The CDR3 has 14 amino acids. The CDR3 loop is CASSPPKGACGYTF. In nucleotides, the CDR3 is TGTGCCAGCAGCCCTCCCAAGGGGGCATGTGGCTACACCTTC.

The chain has TRBV7-9 and TRBJ1-2; TRBD1 might be the D (6 bases). This CDR3 is built from 13 residues. The ends were cut back, 5 bases at V and 4 bases at J, with 11 bases in the middle. Looked up from germline, CDR1 is SEHNR and CDR2 is FQNEAQ (reference sequence). The chain's CDR3 is CASSSTRGYGYTF. CDR3 sequence (DNA): TGTGCCAGCAGCAGCACCAGGGGCTATGGCTACACCTTC.

The chain carries TRBV11-3 and TRBJ1-1; D possibly corresponds to TRBD1 (6 bases). The germline V gene encodes CDR1 SGHNT and CDR2 YENEEA. V lost 6 bases and J 1 base, leaving 9 bases between the germline ends. The CDR3 extends over 13 amino acids. CDR3 coding DNA: TGTGCCAGCAGTCGGGGGCCGAACACTGAAGCTTTCTTT. Protein: CASSRGPNTEAFF.

The rearrangement links TRBV18 to TRBJ1-1; TRBD1 aligns across 7 bases. Germline values: CDR1 KGHSH, CDR2 LQKENI. The CDR3 extends over 18 amino acids. J was trimmed by 1 base and V by 3 bases; bases with no gene match: 14. The CDR3 here is CASSPSSGQKKTNTEAFF. DNA of the CDR3: TGTGCCAGCTCACCTTCGTCGGGACAGAAAAAAACGAACACTGAAGCTTTCTTT.

The rearrangement joins TRBV14 to TRBJ2-1, with D unresolved. The CDR3 has 13 residues. Looked up from germline, CDR1 is SGHDN and CDR2 is FVKESK. The V gene lost 6 bases and the J gene lost 4 bases, with 10 bases spanning the gap. CDR3 nucleotides: TGTGCCAGCAGTGTCGTCTGGTACAATGAGCAGTTCTTC. Protein: CASSVVWYNEQFF. Combining the CDR3 with reference TRBV14 and TRBJ2-1 gives the whole variable domain EAGVTQFPSHSVIEKGQTVTLRCDPISGHDNLYWYRRVMGKEIKFLLHFVKESKQDESGMPNNRFLAERTGGTYSTLKVQPAELEDSGVYFCASSVVWYNEQFFGPGTRLTVL.